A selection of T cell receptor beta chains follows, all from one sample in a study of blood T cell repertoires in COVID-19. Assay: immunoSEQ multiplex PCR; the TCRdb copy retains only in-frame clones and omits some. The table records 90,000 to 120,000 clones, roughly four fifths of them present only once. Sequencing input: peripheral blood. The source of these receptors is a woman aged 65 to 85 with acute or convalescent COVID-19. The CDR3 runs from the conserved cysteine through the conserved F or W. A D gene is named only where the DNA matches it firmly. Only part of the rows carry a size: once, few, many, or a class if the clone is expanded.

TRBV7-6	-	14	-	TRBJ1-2	TGTGCCAGCAGCTTAGAGGCAGGGGTGTATGGCTACACCTTC	CASSLEAGVYGYTF
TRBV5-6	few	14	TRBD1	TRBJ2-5	TGTGCCAGCAGCGTGGACAGGGAACAAGAGACCCAGTACTTC	CASSVDREQETQYF
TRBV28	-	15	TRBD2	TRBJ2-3	TGTGCCAGCAACCCTCCGGGGGGACTCACAGATACGCAGTATTTT	CASNPPGGLTDTQYF
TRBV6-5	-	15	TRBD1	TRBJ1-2	TGTGCCAGCAGTCCCGGGACAGGCCCTAACTATGGCTACACCTTC	CASSPGTGPNYGYTF
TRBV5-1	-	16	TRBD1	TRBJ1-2	TGCGCCAGCAGCTCGACCGGGACAGCGGGGGCTATGAGCTACACCTTC	CASSSTGTAGAMSYTF
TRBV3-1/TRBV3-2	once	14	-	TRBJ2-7	TGTGCCAGCAGCCAGGGAGCCCTCTCCTACGAGCAGTACTTC	CASSQGALSYEQYF
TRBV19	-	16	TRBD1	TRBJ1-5	TGTGCCAGTAGGGCTTTGGACAGGGGGCTCGAGCAGCCCCAGCATTTT	CASRALDRGLEQPQHF
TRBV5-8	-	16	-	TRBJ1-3	TGTGCCAGCAGCCCAAACAGGGTCAGCTCTGGAAACACCATATATTTT	CASSPNRVSSGNTIYF
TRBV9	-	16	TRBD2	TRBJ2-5	TGTGCCAGCAGCGTAGGGACTAGCGGGAGCCAAGAGACCCAGTACTTC	CASSVGTSGSQETQYF
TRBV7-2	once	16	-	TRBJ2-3	TGTGCCAGCAGCGAACGAGCGGCCCCGCGACCAGATACGCAGTATTTT	CASSERAAPRPDTQYF
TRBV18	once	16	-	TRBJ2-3	TGTGCCAGCTCACTTACGGGGTTTCCTAGCACAGATACGCAGTATTTT	CASSLTGFPSTDTQYF
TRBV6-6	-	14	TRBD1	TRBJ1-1	TGTGCCAGCAGCAAGGACAGGGGAGTTACTGAAGCTTTCTTT	CASSKDRGVTEAFF
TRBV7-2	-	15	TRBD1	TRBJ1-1	TGTGCCAGCAGCCAAGGACAGGGGGGCGGGACTGAAGCTTTCTTT	CASSQGQGGGTEAFF
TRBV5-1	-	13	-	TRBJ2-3	TGCGCCAGCAATCAGGGGAGCACAGATACGCAGTATTTT	CASNQGSTDTQYF
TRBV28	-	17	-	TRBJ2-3	TGTGCCAGCAGCCGCAAGAACAGGGAAACTTCCACAGATACGCAGTATTTT	CASSRKNRETSTDTQYF
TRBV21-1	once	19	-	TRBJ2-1	TGTGCCAGCAGCAAAATCCCGGATTCTCTAGCGGGCAGTTACAATGGGCAGTTCTTC	CASSKIPDSLAGSYNGQFF
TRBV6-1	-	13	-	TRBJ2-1	TGTGCCAGCAGTGAAGCTACCTACAATGAGCAGTTCTTC	CASSEATYNEQFF
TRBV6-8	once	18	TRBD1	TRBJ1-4	TGTGCCAGCAGGAACGCCGGGACAGGGAAGTTGGGTAATGAAAAACTGTTTTTT	CASRNAGTGKLGNEKLFF
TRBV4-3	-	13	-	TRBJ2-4	TGCGCCAGCAGCCAAATATCTCAAAACATTCAGTACTTC	CASSQISQNIQYF
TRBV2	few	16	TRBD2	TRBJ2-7	TGTGCCAGCAGTGCCCCCGGGACTAGCAAGTCCGGCGAGCAGTACTTC	CASSAPGTSKSGEQYF
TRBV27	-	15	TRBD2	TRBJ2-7	TGTGCCAGCAGATTAGCGGGAGGAGGTAACTACGAGCAGTACTTC	CASRLAGGGNYEQYF
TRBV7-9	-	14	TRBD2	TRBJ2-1	TGTGCCAGCAGCTCCCTAGCGGGGTTCCATGAGCAGTTCTTC	CASSSLAGFHEQFF
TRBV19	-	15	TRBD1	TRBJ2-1	TGTGCCAGTAGTAGTACAGGGGGCTTCTACAATGAGCAGTTCTTC	CASSSTGGFYNEQFF
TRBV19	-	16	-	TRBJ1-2	TGTGCCAGTAGTACCCGGCTAGAACAGGGTGGTGATGGCTACACCTTC	CASSTRLEQGGDGYTF